The subject of this entry is one T cell receptor beta chain. CD4+ cells yielded CD45RA+ naive and CD45RA-negative memory subsets. The data were taken from a study of shared clonotypes between healthy human individuals. Study-wide background: CD4 naive cells filled three plates per donor, CD4 memory three, CD8 naive two and CD8 memory one.

Sequencing used immunoSEQ multiplex PCR; TCRdb keeps in-frame clones, though not all of them. The table records 2 million to 2.5 million clones, approximately 95% of them present only once. Sequenced material: naive CD4+ T cells from PBMCs. The subset denotes: CD45RA+ positively selected. This clonotype was obtained from a man aged 18 to 35 in good health. Some clones in this sample may be carry-over from other donors' samples.

CDR3 in amino acids: CASRITRHNEKLFF. CDR3 nucleotides: TGTGCCAGCAGGATCACGAGACATAATGAAAAACTGTTTTTT. The chain uses TRBV2 and TRBJ1-4; D unresolved. V gave up 6 bases and J gave up 4 bases, with 12 bases separating them. Germline V gene sequence: CDR1 SNHLY, CDR2 FYNNEI. This CDR3 spans 14 amino acids.